Listed here are 8 T cell receptor beta chains from one sample, sequenced in a study of yellow fever vaccine responses in identical twins. TCRdb used MiXCR to reprocess the RT-PCR reads, holding one entry per CDR3 protein. The sample carries approximately 1,200 distinct CDR3 sequences, 80% recorded once. Sequencing was performed on T cells from blood (PBMCs), unsorted or a sorted subset (not recorded which), taken before or after yellow fever vaccination (not recorded which). Every receptor here comes from a female donor who received the yellow fever vaccine.

The chain couples TRBV30 to TRBJ1-1, with no clear D. From germline, CDR1 is GTSNPN and CDR2 SVGIG (reference sequence). The V gene lost 0 bases and the J gene lost 1 base, with 3 bases spanning the gap. CDR3 size: 12 residues. CDR3 amino acids: CAWSVRNTEAFF. The CDR3 region has the DNA TGTGCCTGGAGTGTACGGAACACTGAAGCTTTCTTT.

The rearrangement uses TRBV6-2 or TRBV6-3 and TRBJ1-1; D gene unclear. In germline, CDR1 is MNHEY, CDR2 SVGEGT. The CDR3 spans 14 residues. V lost 2 bases and J lost 5, with 12 bases in between. CDR3 sequence: CASSYGVMGTEAFF. The CDR3 DNA reads as TGTGCCAGCAGTTACGGGGTGATGGGAACTGAAGCTTTCTTT.

This clonotype appeared a few times. The CDR3 sequence: CASSHPQAAYGYTF. The CDR3 nucleotides read TGTGCCAGCAGCCACCCCCAGGCCGCCTATGGCTACACCTTC. This chain links TRBV6-1 with TRBJ1-2; D not certain. Germline CDR1 is MNHNS and CDR2 is SASEGT. V was trimmed by 6 bases and J by 4 bases, leaving 15 bases between them. The CDR3 consists of 14 residues.

The chain combines TRBV7-3 with TRBJ1-1; D is perhaps TRBD1 (5 bases). The V end was cut by 5 bases, the J end by 4 bases, with 20 bases between. CDR1 and CDR2 from the germline V gene are SGHTA and FQGTGA. This CDR3 spans 16 amino acids. CDR3 nucleotides: TGTGCCAGCAGCGGGGGAGGGGTCGGGTTTGGCACTGAAGCTTTCTTT. This codes for CASSGGGVGFGTEAFF. Filled out from reference TRBV7-3 and TRBJ1-1, the complete variable domain reads GAGVSQTPSNKVTEKGKYVELRCDPISGHTALYWYRQSLGQGPEFLIYFQGTGAADDSGLPNDRFFAVRPEGSVSTLKIQRTERGDSAVYLCASSGGGVGFGTEAFFGQGTRLTVV.

This chain joins TRBV11-1 and TRBJ2-1; D unresolved. This CDR3 region has 13 residues. Germline assignment: CDR1 SGHAT and CDR2 FQDESV (reference sequence). The ends were cut back, 1 base at V and 7 bases at J, with 8 bases in the middle. DNA for the CDR3: TGTGCCAGCAGCTTAGTTAGGCTAAATGAGCAGTTCTTC. The encoded protein is CASSLVRLNEQFF.

This clonotype was seen a single time. The J gene is TRBJ2-1, the V gene TRBV5-4, with a tentative D call TRBD2 (5 bases). CDR1 and CDR2 (germline): SGHNT, YYREEE (reference sequence). With 4 bases removed from V and 8 bases from J, the gap between germline ends came to 13 bases. This CDR3 spans 13 amino acids. Written as DNA, the CDR3 is TGTGCCAGCAGCGAAGCTAATAGCGATGAGCAGTTCTTC. Its protein is CASSEANSDEQFF.

V and J are TRBV19 and TRBJ2-5; D may be TRBD1 or TRBD2 (5 bases each). The germline V gene has CDR1 LNHDA and CDR2 SQIVND (reference sequence). The germline V and J ends were trimmed by 3 bases and 2 bases, with 13 bases remaining between them. This CDR3 contains 15 residues. The CDR3: CASSISQGGQETQYF. The CDR3 bases are TGTGCCAGTAGTATCTCTCAGGGCGGGCAAGAGACCCAGTACTTC.

This clonotype has more than one count but fewer than ten. This chain links TRBV2 with TRBJ1-5; no clear D gene. The CDR3 loop spans 15 amino acids. The V gene lost 3 bases and the J gene lost 2 bases, with 11 bases spanning the gap. Germline values: CDR1 SNHLY, CDR2 FYNNEI. The CDR3 sequence: CASSDSGERNQPQHF. The CDR3 bases are TGTGCCAGCAGTGACTCTGGGGAACGCAATCAGCCCCAGCATTTT.